This T cell receptor beta chain was sequenced in a study of T cell changes during pregnancy in multiple sclerosis. This clone was detected only once. Here immunoSEQ multiplex PCR was the method, and the copy in TCRdb shows in-frame clones only, minus some. Found here are some 99,000 clones, over 85% of them singletons; the top ten hold around 0.99%. After removal of 5 bases from V and 2 bases from J, the junction contained 4 bases not matched to a gene. Germline lookup yields CDR1 SGHTA and CDR2 FQGNSA. The CDR3 consists of 14 residues. The sample consisted of peripheral blood, taken after pregnancy. The clonotype was recovered from a female donor with multiple sclerosis, enrolled in a pregnancy study. The genes are TRBV7-2 and TRBJ2-5; TRBD1 matches at 8 bases. The CDR3 protein is CASSKRTGQETQYF. The CDR3 nucleotides read TGTGCCAGCAGCAAACGGACAGGGCAAGAGACCCAGTACTTC.